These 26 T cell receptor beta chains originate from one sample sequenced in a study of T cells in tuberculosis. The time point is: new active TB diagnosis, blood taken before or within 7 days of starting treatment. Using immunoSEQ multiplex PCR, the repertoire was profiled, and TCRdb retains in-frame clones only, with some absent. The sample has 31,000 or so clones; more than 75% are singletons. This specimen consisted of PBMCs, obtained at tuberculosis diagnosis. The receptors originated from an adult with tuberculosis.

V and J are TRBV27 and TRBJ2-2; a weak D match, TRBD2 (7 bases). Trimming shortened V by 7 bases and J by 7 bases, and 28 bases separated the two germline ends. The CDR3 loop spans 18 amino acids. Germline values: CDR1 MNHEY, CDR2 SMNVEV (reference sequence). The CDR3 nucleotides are TGTGCCAGCAACCCCCAGAGGGGGGGGGCCCTTTCGGGCGGGGAGCTGTTTTTT. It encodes CASNPQRGGALSGGELFF.

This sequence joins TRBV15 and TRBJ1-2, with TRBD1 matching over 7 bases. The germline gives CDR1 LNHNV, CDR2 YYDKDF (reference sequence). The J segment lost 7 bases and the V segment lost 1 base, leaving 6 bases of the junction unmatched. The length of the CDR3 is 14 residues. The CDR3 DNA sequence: TGTGCCACCAGCAGAGGCGGACAGGTCGGTGGCTACACCTTC. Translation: CATSRGGQVGGYTF.

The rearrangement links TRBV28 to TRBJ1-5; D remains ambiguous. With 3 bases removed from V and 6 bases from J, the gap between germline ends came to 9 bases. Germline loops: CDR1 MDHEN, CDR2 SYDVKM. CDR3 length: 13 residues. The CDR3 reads CASSFGVIQPQHF. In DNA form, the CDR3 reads TGTGCCAGCAGTTTCGGTGTGATTCAGCCCCAGCATTTT.

The CDR3 sequence is CSAAAAGTDTQYF. CDR3 bases: TGCAGCGCTGCAGCGGCTGGCACAGATACGCAGTATTTT. The rearrangement uses TRBV29-1 and TRBJ2-3, with a weak D call TRBD2 (5 bases). This CDR3 has 13 residues. The V end lost 7 bases, the J end lost 1 base, and 12 bases lay between the germline ends. Germline loops: CDR1 SQVTM, CDR2 ANQGSEA.

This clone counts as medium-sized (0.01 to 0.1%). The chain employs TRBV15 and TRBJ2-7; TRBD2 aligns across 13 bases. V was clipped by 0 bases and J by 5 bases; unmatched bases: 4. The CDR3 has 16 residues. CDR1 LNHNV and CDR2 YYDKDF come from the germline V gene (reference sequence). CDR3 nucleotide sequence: TGTGCCACCAGCAGAGATGGACTAGCGGGAGCCGACGAGCAGTACTTC. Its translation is CATSRDGLAGADEQYF.

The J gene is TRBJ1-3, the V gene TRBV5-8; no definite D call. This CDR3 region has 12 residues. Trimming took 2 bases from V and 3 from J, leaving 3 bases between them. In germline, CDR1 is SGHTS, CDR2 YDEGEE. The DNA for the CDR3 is TGTGCCAGCAGCTTTCGTGGAAACACCATATATTTT. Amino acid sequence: CASSFRGNTIYF.

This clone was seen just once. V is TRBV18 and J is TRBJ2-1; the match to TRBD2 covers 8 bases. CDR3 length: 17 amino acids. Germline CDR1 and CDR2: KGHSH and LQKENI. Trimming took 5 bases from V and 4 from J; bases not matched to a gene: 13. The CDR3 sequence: CASSRGSAGGSYNEQFF. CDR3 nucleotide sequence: TGTGCCAGCTCAAGAGGGTCGGCGGGGGGTTCATACAATGAGCAGTTCTTC.

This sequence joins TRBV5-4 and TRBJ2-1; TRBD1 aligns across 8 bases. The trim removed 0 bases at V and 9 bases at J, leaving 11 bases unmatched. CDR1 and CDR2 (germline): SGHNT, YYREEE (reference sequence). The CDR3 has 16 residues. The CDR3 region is CASSLVGRGHSGEQFF. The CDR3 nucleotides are TGTGCCAGCAGCTTGGTTGGCAGGGGGCACTCAGGTGAGCAGTTCTTC.

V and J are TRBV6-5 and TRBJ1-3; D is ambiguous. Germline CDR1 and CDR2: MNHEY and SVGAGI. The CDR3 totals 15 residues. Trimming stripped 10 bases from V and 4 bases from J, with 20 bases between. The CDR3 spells CATSRAPGPGNTIYF. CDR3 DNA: TGTGCCACCTCGCGAGCCCCAGGCCCGGGAAACACCATATATTTT.

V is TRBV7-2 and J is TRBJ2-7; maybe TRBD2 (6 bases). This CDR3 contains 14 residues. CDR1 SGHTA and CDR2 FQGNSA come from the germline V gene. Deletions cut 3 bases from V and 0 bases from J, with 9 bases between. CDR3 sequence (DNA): TGTGCCAGCAGCTTTGGGGGGATCTCCTACGAGCAGTACTTC. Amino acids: CASSFGGISYEQYF.

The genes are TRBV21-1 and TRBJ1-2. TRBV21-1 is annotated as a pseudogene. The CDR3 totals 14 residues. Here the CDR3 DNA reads TGTGCCAGCAGCAAACAGGGAGGAGGCTATGGCTACACCTTC. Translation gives CASSKQGGGYGYTF.

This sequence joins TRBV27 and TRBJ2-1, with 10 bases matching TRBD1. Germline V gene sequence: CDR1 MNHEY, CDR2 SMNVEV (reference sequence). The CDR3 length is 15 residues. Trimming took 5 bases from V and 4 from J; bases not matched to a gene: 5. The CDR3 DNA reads TGTGCCAGCAGTGGGGGACAGGGGATATACAATGAGCAGTTCTTC. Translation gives CASSGGQGIYNEQFF.

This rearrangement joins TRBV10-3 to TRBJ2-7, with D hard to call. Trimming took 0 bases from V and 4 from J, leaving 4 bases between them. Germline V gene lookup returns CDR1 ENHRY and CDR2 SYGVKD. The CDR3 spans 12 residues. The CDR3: CAISESPYEQYF. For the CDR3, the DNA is TGTGCCATCAGTGAGTCCCCTTACGAGCAGTACTTC.

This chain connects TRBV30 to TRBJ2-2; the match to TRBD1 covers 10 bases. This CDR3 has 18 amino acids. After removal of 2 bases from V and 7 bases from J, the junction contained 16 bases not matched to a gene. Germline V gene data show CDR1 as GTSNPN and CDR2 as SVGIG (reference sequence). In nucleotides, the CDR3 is TGTGCCTGGAGTACCAAACCGGGACAGGGGAGTATCGGCGGGGAGCTGTTTTTT. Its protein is CAWSTKPGQGSIGGELFF.

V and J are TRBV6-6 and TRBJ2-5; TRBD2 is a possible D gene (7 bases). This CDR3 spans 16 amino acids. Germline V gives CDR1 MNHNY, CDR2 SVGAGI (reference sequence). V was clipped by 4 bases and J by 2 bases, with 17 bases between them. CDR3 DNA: TGTGCCAGCAGTTCCCCCTTTGGGGGGGCACAAGAGACCCAGTACTTC. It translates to CASSSPFGGAQETQYF.

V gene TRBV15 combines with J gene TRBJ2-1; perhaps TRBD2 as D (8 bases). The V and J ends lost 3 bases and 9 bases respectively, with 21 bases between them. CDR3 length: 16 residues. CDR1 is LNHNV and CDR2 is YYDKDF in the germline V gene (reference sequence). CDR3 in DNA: TGTGCCACCAGCAGGGCTACAGCGGGAGCAGGGGGTGAGCAGTTCTTC. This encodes CATSRATAGAGGEQFF.

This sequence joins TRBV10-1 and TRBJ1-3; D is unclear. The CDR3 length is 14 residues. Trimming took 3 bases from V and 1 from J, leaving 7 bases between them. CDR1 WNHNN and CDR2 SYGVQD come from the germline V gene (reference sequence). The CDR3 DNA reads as TGCGCCAGCAGTGAAGGGAGTTCTGGAAACACCATATATTTT. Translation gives CASSEGSSGNTIYF.

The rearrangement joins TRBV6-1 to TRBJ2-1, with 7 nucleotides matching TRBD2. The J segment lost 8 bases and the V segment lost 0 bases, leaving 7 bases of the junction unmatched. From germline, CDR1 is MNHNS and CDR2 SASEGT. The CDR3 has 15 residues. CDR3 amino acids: CASSEAGGSWDEQFF. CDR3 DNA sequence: TGTGCCAGCAGTGAAGCGGGGGGGTCTTGGGATGAGCAGTTCTTC.

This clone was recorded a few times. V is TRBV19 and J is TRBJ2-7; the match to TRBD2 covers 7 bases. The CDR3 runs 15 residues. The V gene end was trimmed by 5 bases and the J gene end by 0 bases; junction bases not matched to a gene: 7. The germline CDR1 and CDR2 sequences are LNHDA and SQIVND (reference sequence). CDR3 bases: TGTGCCAGTAGTGCCGGGGGGTCCAGCTCCTACGAGCAGTACTTC. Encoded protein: CASSAGGSSSYEQYF.

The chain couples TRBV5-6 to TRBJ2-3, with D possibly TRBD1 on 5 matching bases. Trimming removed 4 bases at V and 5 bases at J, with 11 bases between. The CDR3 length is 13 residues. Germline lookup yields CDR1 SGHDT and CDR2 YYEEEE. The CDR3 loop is CASSVGVVDTQYF. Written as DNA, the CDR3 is TGTGCCAGCAGCGTAGGGGTGGTAGATACGCAGTATTTT.

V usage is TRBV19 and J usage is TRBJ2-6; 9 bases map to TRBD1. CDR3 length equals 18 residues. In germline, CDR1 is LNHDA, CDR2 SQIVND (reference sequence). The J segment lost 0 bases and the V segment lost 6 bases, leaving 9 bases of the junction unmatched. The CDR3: CASRPSGTGSSGANVLTF. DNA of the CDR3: TGTGCCAGTAGGCCCTCCGGGACAGGGTCCTCTGGGGCCAACGTCCTGACTTTC.

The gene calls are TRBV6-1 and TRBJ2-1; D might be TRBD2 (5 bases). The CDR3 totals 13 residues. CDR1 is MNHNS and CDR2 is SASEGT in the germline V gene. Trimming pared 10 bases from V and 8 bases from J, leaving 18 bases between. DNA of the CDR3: TGTGCCATTTACGGGAATTTTTTCGATGAGCAGTTCTTC. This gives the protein CAIYGNFFDEQFF.

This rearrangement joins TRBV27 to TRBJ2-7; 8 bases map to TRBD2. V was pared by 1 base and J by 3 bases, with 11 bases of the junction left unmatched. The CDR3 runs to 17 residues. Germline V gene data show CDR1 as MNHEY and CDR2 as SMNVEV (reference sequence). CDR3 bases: TGTGCCAGCAGTTTATGGGCGGGGGGCGAAAGTAGCTACGAGCAGTACTTC. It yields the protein CASSLWAGGESSYEQYF.

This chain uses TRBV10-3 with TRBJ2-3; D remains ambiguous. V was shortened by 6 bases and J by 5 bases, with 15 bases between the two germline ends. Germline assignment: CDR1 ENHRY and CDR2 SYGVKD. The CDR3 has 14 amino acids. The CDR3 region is CAIRGPASVDTQYF. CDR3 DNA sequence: TGTGCCATCAGGGGTCCGGCTAGTGTAGATACGCAGTATTTT.

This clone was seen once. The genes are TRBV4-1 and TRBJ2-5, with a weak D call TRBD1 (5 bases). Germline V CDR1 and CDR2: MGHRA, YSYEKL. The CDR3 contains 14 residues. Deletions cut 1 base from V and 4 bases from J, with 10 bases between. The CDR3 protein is CASSQGQGGETQYF. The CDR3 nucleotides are TGCGCCAGCAGCCAAGGGCAGGGCGGAGAGACCCAGTACTTC.

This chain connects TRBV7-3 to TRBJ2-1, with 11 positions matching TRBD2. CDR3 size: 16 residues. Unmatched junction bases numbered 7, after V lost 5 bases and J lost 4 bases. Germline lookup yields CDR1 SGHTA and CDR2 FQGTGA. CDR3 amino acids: CASSPIPSGGYNEQFF. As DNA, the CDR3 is TGTGCCAGCAGCCCCATCCCTAGCGGGGGGTACAATGAGCAGTTCTTC.